This T cell receptor (beta chain) was obtained from a study of Ad26.COV2.S vaccination and SARS-CoV-2 variants. The CDR3 runs to 16 residues. CDR1 is SGHTA and CDR2 is FQGNSA in the germline V gene. V was clipped by 0 bases and J by 8 bases; unmatched bases: 5. The treatment denotes: some 20 received Ad26.COV2.S at low or high dose, single or two shots; a few received placebo; per-sample allocation not given. Samples came from day 63 after the first vaccine or placebo injection. This person who donated was an adult of 18-55 years in Boston. The method was immunoSEQ multiplex PCR; TCRdb's version includes in-frame clones alone and lacks a portion of them. The data show about 350,000 clones, around 89% seen once.

Sequencing used peripheral blood, obtained in a trial of Ad26.COV2.S vaccine versus placebo. The TCR comes from a person between 18 and 60 years old who received the Ad26.COV2.S COVID-19 vaccine or a placebo. The rearrangement links TRBV7-2 to TRBJ2-1; 12 bases align to TRBD1. The CDR3 protein is CASSLALGQGAHEQFF. The CDR3 region has the DNA TGTGCCAGCAGCTTAGCGTTGGGACAGGGGGCCCATGAGCAGTTCTTC.